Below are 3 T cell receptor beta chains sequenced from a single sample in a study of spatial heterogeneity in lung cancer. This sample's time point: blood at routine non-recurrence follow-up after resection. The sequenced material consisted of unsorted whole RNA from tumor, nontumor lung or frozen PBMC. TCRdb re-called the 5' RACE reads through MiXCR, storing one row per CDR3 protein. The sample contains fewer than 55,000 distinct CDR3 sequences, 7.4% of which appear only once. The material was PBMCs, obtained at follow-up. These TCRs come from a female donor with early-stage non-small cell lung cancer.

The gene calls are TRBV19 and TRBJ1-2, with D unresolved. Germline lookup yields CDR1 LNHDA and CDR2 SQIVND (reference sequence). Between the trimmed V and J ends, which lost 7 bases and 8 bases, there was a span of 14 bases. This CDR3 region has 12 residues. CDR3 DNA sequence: TGTGCCAGTAATATCCCTCCACCGGGCTACACCTTC. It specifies CASNIPPPGYTF.

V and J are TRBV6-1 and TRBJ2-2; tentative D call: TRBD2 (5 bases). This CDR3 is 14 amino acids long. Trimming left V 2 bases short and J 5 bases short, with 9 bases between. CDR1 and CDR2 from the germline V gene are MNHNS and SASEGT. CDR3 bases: TGTGCCAGCAGTGAAAGGAGGAAGACCGGGGAGCTGTTTTTT. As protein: CASSERRKTGELFF.

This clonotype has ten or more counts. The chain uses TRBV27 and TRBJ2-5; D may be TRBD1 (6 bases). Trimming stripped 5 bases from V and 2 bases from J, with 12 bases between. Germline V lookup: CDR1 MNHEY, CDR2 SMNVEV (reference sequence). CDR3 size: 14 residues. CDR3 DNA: TGTGCCAGCAGTCCCCGACAGGTTCAAGAGACCCAGTACTTC. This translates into CASSPRQVQETQYF.